These T cell receptor beta chains were read from a single sample in a study of shared clonotypes between healthy human individuals. Profiled with immunoSEQ multiplex PCR; TCRdb holds only in-frame clones, not every one. The sample records some 580,000 clones, about 96% being singletons. The sequencing input was naive CD4+ T cells sorted from blood. The receptor source for this set is a woman in her 30s in good health. Both conserved end residues are part of each CDR3.

V	J	CDR3
TRBV6-1	TRBJ1-2	CASSEASLYGYTF
TRBV5-4	TRBJ2-1	CASSLGAEQFF
TRBV5-1	TRBJ2-7	CASSLGVYEQYF
TRBV5-1	TRBJ2-3	CASRSGSNTDTQYF
TRBV19	TRBJ2-3	CASSIDRGSTDTQYF
TRBV6-6	TRBJ2-6	CASSSFSSGANVLTF
TRBV5-6	TRBJ2-7	CASSPQGRGHYEQYF
TRBV7-6	TRBJ1-2	CASSLGSDYGYTF
TRBV18	TRBJ1-1	CASSHETGGLAEAFF
TRBV5-6	NA	CASSLRGASYEQYF
TRBV6-5	TRBJ2-2	CASSYGLAGVSGELFF
TRBV28	TRBJ2-7	CASRRYKSSYEQYF
TRBV5-1	TRBJ2-3	CASSPPGLAGVGDTQYF
TRBV16	TRBJ2-5	CASSLTLAGGPKTQYF
TRBV27	TRBJ2-3	CASLGQGADTQYF
TRBV28	TRBJ2-7	CASSSLDRAYEQYF
TRBV28	TRBJ2-1	CASKSRLKGNEQFF
TRBV9	TRBJ2-7	CASSGRPGQGAREQYF
TRBV29-1	TRBJ1-1	CSVEDRKQGEAFF
TRBV19	TRBJ1-1	CASSPSGYTEAFF
TRBV5-1	TRBJ1-3	CASSLEGETRSGNTIYF
TRBV6-1	TRBJ1-4	CASSVVDGEKLFF
TRBV30	TRBJ1-3	CAWSVPIWTAGNTIYF
TRBV5-1	TRBJ2-3	CASSYVAGAPTDTQYF
TRBV28	TRBJ1-5	CASSPGENSNQPQHF
TRBV28	TRBJ2-2	CASSSIDTGELFF
TRBV4-1	TRBJ2-1	CASSHLQDRQGPTPQFF
TRBV5-1	TRBJ1-1	CASSKTEGRNEAFF
TRBV28	TRBJ1-4	CASSLAGVSEKLFF
TRBV5-1	TRBJ2-3	CASSPLAGTTDTQYF
TRBV30	TRBJ1-1	CACTRGQGRGTEAFF
TRBV28	TRBJ2-3	CASSLRQGADTQYF
TRBV5-4	TRBJ1-2	CASSILTGGFGYTF
TRBV2	TRBJ2-7	CASSQYRGGGYEQYF
TRBV11-2	TRBJ1-1	CASSPNGEAFF
TRBV5-1	TRBJ1-5	CASSLGTRSNQPQHF
TRBV4-1	TRBJ2-5	CASSQLLAGGETQYF
TRBV6-1	TRBJ2-3	CASSEPPSWRESEDTQYF
TRBV18	TRBJ2-7	CASSPRDRGPLSSYEQYF
TRBV6-1	TRBJ2-5	CASSEMGGFREQYF
TRBV4-2	TRBJ2-2	CASSQDAGELFF
TRBV11-3	TRBJ2-3	CASSYPTDTQYF
TRBV6-5	TRBJ2-4	CASRSTGTLNIQYF
TRBV5-1	TRBJ2-5	CASSLLAGGTSETQYF
TRBV5-6	TRBJ2-2	CASSTSLAAYTGELFF
TRBV2	TRBJ2-1	CASARLAGSYNEQFF
TRBV10-1	TRBJ1-1	CASRETANTEAFF
TRBV2	TRBJ1-5	CALGGLNSNQPQHF
TRBV28	TRBJ2-7	CASSLGGAGPYEQYF
TRBV11-2	TRBJ2-1	CASSRLGSVISYNEQFF
TRBV5-1	TRBJ1-4	CASSLVAPRRGDEKLFF
TRBV6-6	TRBJ1-3	CASSYPQTGAGNTIYF
TRBV6-1	TRBJ2-1	CATVGLARNNEQFF
TRBV29-1	TRBJ2-3	CSVEVTGGPDTQYF
TRBV28	TRBJ2-7	CASTPGGTYEQYF
TRBV7-9	TRBJ2-1	CASSSFGGDGNEQFF
TRBV2	TRBJ2-7	CASSTGTVSYEQYF
TRBV7-7	TRBJ1-5	CAKNRGLECNQPQHF
TRBV5-1	TRBJ2-6	CASSLAPGSNVLTF